Below, one TCR beta chain is given with its context. As yet, its antigen is unknown. Some clones are missing from TCRdb's copy, which holds only in-frame ones; the method was immunoSEQ multiplex PCR. Of 150,000 to 200,000 clones listed, roughly 92% are singletons. The data derive from a study of T cell responses to AZD1222 COVID-19 vaccine. Study results and limitations: In all cases, repertoires were sampled only after the peak T cell response. Vaccine-related CD4 TCRs covered spike, predominating at 160-218 and 743-854. It was only 6 or 7 AZD1222 recipients who were seropositive at baseline. There were mostly white British donors and more females than males, and clonal diversity was possibly underestimated.

Sequenced here: peripheral blood, sampled on day 0 of AZD1222 vaccination. This TCR derives from an adult in good health.

CDR3 sequence: CASSRGYNEQFF. CDR3 DNA: TGTGCCAGCAGCAGAGGTTACAATGAGCAGTTCTTC. This chain connects TRBV12-3 or TRBV12-4 to TRBJ2-1, with unresolved D. The length of the CDR3 is 12 residues. The V and J ends lost 6 bases and 4 bases respectively, with 7 bases between them.